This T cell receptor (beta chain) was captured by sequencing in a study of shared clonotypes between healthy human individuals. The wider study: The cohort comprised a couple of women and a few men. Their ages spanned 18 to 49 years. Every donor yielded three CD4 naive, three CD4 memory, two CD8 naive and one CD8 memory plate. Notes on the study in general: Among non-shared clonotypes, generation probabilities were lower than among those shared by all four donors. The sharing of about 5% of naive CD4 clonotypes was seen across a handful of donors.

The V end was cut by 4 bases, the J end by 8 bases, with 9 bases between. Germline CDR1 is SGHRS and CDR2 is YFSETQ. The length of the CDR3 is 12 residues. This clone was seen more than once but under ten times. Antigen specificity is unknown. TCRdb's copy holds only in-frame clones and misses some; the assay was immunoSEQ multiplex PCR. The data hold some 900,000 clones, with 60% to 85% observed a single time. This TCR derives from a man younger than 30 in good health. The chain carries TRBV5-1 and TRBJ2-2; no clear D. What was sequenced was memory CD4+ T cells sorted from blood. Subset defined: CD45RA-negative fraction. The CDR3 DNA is TGCGCCAGCAGCCCCCTGAAGGGGGAGCTGTTTTTT. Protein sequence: CASSPLKGELFF. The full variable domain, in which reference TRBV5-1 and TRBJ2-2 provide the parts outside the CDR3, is KAGVTQTPRYLIKTRGQQVTLSCSPISGHRSVSWYQQTPGQGLQFLFEYFSETQRNKGNFPGRFSGRQFSNSRSEMNVSTLELGDSALYLCASSPLKGELFFGEGSRLTVL.